This T cell receptor (beta chain) was recovered during a study of beta chain features in type 1 diabetes. The CDR3 length is 17 residues. Per germline, CDR1 LGHNA and CDR2 YSLEER. V lost 0 bases and J lost 2; bases outside the gene matches: 9. cDNA synthesis used the whole RNA isolate, giving expressed TCRB sequences. Generated by immunoSEQ multiplex PCR, the TCRdb table keeps only in-frame clones and is missing some. The table shows 600,000 to 750,000 clones, with 9.5% to 15% occurring only once. The study's findings and limits: Shorter TCRB CDR3s, moderately but significantly so, marked every one of the four CD4+ subsets in Type 1 diabetes patients. Compared with healthy donors, patients appeared to share more similar naive, central memory and regulatory TCRB repertoires. Patients with type 1 diabetes carried fewer insertions and had more deletions at their VDJ junctions. PCR might favor shorter templates, equally in patients and controls.

In this sample, this clone turned up a few times. Its antigen is unidentified. The sequenced material came from naive CD4+ T cells from blood. This receptor was obtained from a man under 40 with type 1 diabetes. The chain has TRBV4-3 and TRBJ1-2, with 7 bases aligning to TRBD1. The DNA for the CDR3 is TGCGCCAGCAGCCAAGAACCTTCGGGACAGCCCAACTATGGCTACACCTTC. Protein: CASSQEPSGQPNYGYTF.